The 25 T cell receptor beta chains below come from one sample, sequenced in a study of regulatory T cells in long-lasting Graves disease. Through Arm-PCR of CDR3 regions and iRepertoire HTBI primers, TCR beta libraries were built. TCRdb re-called the multiplex PCR reads with MiXCR, one entry per CDR3 protein. The sample comprises hundreds of thousands of distinct CDR3 sequences, approximately 15% of which are singletons, and 15% to 20% rests with the top ten. Time point here: newly diagnosed GD, antithyroid drugs for less than 3 months. PBMC-extracted RNA yielded the TCR library. These sequences were also reported in another study, on T cells in Graves' hyperthyroidism and ophthalmopathy.

The sample consisted of peripheral blood mononuclear cells (PBMCs), taken at new diagnosis, from a patient treated with antithyroid drugs. The receptor set was obtained from a woman aged 25 to 39 with Graves disease.

About this clonotype itself: The germline gene is not matched at one end of the junction; a read error may be the cause. The rearrangement links TRBV5-1 to TRBJ1-5; D is undetermined. The germline V gene encodes CDR1 SGHRS and CDR2 YFSETQ. This CDR3 spans 14 amino acids. DNA for the CDR3: TGTGCCAGCAGCATTCCGGGAGGCAATCAGCCCCAGCATTTT. Residues: CASSIPGGNQPQHF.

This chain uses TRBV19 with TRBJ2-2, with TRBD1 matching over 9 bases. J was trimmed by 4 bases and V by 9 bases; bases with no gene match: 15. This CDR3 is 17 amino acids long. From germline, CDR1 is LNHDA and CDR2 SQIVND (reference sequence). The CDR3 sequence is CASLPVRQGVITGELFF. The CDR3 nucleotides are TGTGCCAGCCTCCCCGTTCGACAGGGGGTAATCACCGGGGAGCTGTTTTTT.

This clonotype was seen at least ten times. The chain's CDR3 is CASIGRLFATNEKLFF. CDR3 nucleotides: TGTGCCAGCATCGGCAGACTCTTTGCAACTAATGAAAAACTGTTTTTT. The genes are TRBV28 and TRBJ1-4; D call uncertain. The CDR3 has 16 amino acids. Germline V gene data show CDR1 as MDHEN and CDR2 as SYDVKM. V was shortened by 7 bases and J by 0 bases, with 15 bases between the two germline ends.

This clonotype was counted only a few times. The chain combines TRBV28 with TRBJ2-5; D remains unclear. Trimming pared 5 bases from V and 6 bases from J, leaving 7 bases between. The CDR3 consists of 11 residues. Germline assignment: CDR1 MDHEN and CDR2 SYDVKM. CDR3 DNA sequence: TGTGCCAGCAGTCCCGCGCAGACCCAGTACTTC. Translated: CASSPAQTQYF.

This clonotype was counted a few times. As DNA, the CDR3 is TGCGCCAGCAGCTTGGAGGGACAGGGGCCAGATACGCAGTATTTT. Protein product: CASSLEGQGPDTQYF. The rearrangement uses TRBV5-1 and TRBJ2-3; 10 bases match TRBD1. Germline loops: CDR1 SGHRS, CDR2 YFSETQ. The CDR3 sequence is 15 residues long. J lost 4 bases, V lost 0 bases, and 2 bases had no gene match.

This clonotype was picked up many times. The chain carries TRBV28 and TRBJ2-7; D perhaps matches TRBD1 (5 bases). The germline V gene encodes CDR1 MDHEN and CDR2 SYDVKM. Deletions cut 5 bases from V and 4 bases from J, with 9 bases between. There are 12 residues in the CDR3. The CDR3 loop reads CASSVRVYEQYF. The CDR3 nucleotides are TGTGCCAGCAGTGTCAGGGTATACGAGCAGTACTTC.

This clonotype was counted many times. The chain links TRBV7-9 to TRBJ2-3; D ambiguous. Trimming removed 6 bases from V and 1 base from J, with 14 bases in between. The CDR3 is made up of 15 amino acids. Germline CDR1 and CDR2: SEHNR and FQNEAQ (reference sequence). CDR3 amino acids: CASSSRSRGTDTQYF. For the CDR3, the DNA is TGTGCCAGCAGTTCCCGTTCACGGGGCACAGATACGCAGTATTTT.

This clonotype was observed many times. V gene TRBV28 combines with J gene TRBJ1-4; 9 nucleotides agree with TRBD1. Germline V gene lookup returns CDR1 MDHEN and CDR2 SYDVKM. The CDR3 is 15 residues long. The junction had 4 bases not matched to a gene; V was cut back by 5 bases and J by 3 bases. The CDR3 is CASSTGGRSNEKLFF. For the CDR3, the DNA is TGTGCCAGCAGTACAGGGGGCAGGTCTAATGAAAAACTGTTTTTT. Complete variable domain (other parts from reference TRBV28 and TRBJ1-4): DVKVTQSSRYLVKRTGEKVFLECVQDMDHENMFWYRQDPGLGLRLIYFSYDVKMKEKGDIPEGYSVSREKKERFSLILESASTNQTSMYLCASSTGGRSNEKLFFGSGTQLSVL.

This clonotype was seen at least ten times. The rearrangement joins TRBV20-1 to TRBJ1-1; possible D gene TRBD1, 6 bases. This CDR3 has 13 amino acids. Germline values: CDR1 DFQATT, CDR2 SNEGSKA (reference sequence). V was cut by 6 bases and J by 3 bases, with 14 bases left in between. The DNA for the CDR3 is TGCAGTGCCACAGGGTTTTGGGACACTGAAGCTTTCTTT. Translating it yields CSATGFWDTEAFF.

The V gene is TRBV6-4, the J gene TRBJ2-3; 9 bases match TRBD2. The V and J ends lost 3 bases and 8 bases, in that order; junction bases with no gene match: 6. Per the germline V gene, CDR1 is MRHNA and CDR2 is SNTAGT. The CDR3 runs to 14 residues. The CDR3 DNA follows: TGTGCCAGCAGTGAGAGCGGGGGGAGCGGTACGCAGTATTTT. It specifies CASSESGGSGTQYF.

In its sample, this clonotype was seen many times. For the CDR3, the DNA is TGTGCCAGCAGTTACCATTCTCCGGGAGCCAATGAGCAGTTCTTC. Its translation is CASSYHSPGANEQFF. V usage is TRBV6-5 and J usage is TRBJ2-1, with a weak D call TRBD2 (6 bases). V was cut by 2 bases and J by 6 bases, with 14 bases left in between. CDR1 is MNHEY, CDR2 SVGAGI, per germline. The CDR3 sequence is 15 residues long.

The V gene is TRBV12-5, the J gene TRBJ1-1, with 9 bases that match TRBD1. Germline CDR1 is LGHNT and CDR2 is FRNRAP. Trimming took 0 bases from V and 2 from J; bases not matched to a gene: 4. The CDR3 has 16 amino acids. CDR3 residues: CASGLVQGQGNTEAFF. The CDR3 DNA sequence: TGTGCTAGTGGTTTGGTACAGGGACAGGGTAACACTGAAGCTTTCTTT.

With regard to this clonotype: A much bigger clone sits one base away, suggesting this may be a read error. This CDR3 reads CASSDSAGRGTNYGYTF. The CDR3 DNA sequence: TGTGCCAGCAGTGATTCGGCAGGGCGGGGAACTAACTATGGCTACACCTTC. The chain employs TRBV12-3 or TRBV12-4 and TRBJ1-2, with a possible D match to TRBD1 (5 bases). The length of the CDR3 is 17 residues. The ends were cut back, 5 bases at V and 0 bases at J, with 19 bases in the middle.

There are many counts of this clonotype. The V gene is TRBV7-3, the J gene TRBJ2-7; 8 bases line up with TRBD2. Germline V gives CDR1 SGHTA, CDR2 FQGTGA. V shed 0 bases, J shed 5 bases, and the junction held 6 bases outside the gene matches. The CDR3 loop spans 15 amino acids. The CDR3 region is CASSLTAGGNNEQYF. For the CDR3, the DNA is TGTGCCAGCAGCTTAACTGCGGGAGGCAACAACGAGCAGTACTTC.

The table lists this clonotype with many counts. The chain recombines TRBV28 with TRBJ2-5; 7 bases map to TRBD2. V was pared by 8 bases and J by 3 bases, with 3 bases of the junction left unmatched. CDR3 length: 12 residues. Germline CDR1 and CDR2: MDHEN and SYDVKM. This chain's CDR3 is CASWEGEETQYF. The CDR3 bases are TGTGCCAGCTGGGAGGGAGAAGAGACCCAGTACTTC.

This clonotype was recorded many times. The rearrangement joins TRBV6-2 or TRBV6-3 to TRBJ2-5; 8 bases are a match to TRBD2. V dropped 7 bases and J dropped 2; count of bases not matched to a gene: 3. The length of the CDR3 is 13 residues. CDR1 is MNHEY and CDR2 is SVGEGT in the germline V gene. The CDR3 reads CASNREGQETQYF. The CDR3 region has the DNA TGTGCCAGCAATCGGGAGGGGCAAGAGACCCAGTACTTC.

This clonotype has more than one count but fewer than ten. The gene calls are TRBV5-1 and TRBJ1-1, with D maybe TRBD1 (6 bases). The CDR3 is 14 residues long. Between the trimmed V and J ends, which lost 4 bases and 2 bases, there was a span of 12 bases. Germline lookup yields CDR1 SGHRS and CDR2 YFSETQ. CDR3 DNA: TGCGCCAGCAGCCTACAGGGTTTTAACACTGAAGCTTTCTTT. This translates into CASSLQGFNTEAFF.

There are a few counts of this clonotype. This sequence joins TRBV9 and TRBJ2-3; the D gene is possibly TRBD2 (5 bases). Deletions cut 3 bases from V and 10 bases from J, with 12 bases between. The CDR3 runs to 12 residues. Germline CDR1 and CDR2: SGDLS and YYNGEE. CDR3 residues: CASSADYASQYF. Written as DNA, the CDR3 is TGTGCCAGCAGCGCAGACTATGCATCGCAGTATTTT.

Many counts were recorded for this clonotype. The chain carries TRBV5-1 and TRBJ2-2; D may be TRBD1 (5 bases). The CDR3 contains 15 residues. V was trimmed by 3 bases and J by 4 bases, leaving 13 bases between them. CDR1 and CDR2 from the germline V gene are SGHRS and YFSETQ. The CDR3, as DNA: TGCGCCAGCAGCTGGGGCCCGACGGGCACCGGGGAGCTGTTTTTT. It translates to CASSWGPTGTGELFF.

This clonotype was counted many times. This chain connects TRBV25-1 to TRBJ2-4, with D perhaps matching TRBD1 or TRBD2 (5 bases each). The germline V and J ends were trimmed by 3 bases and 6 bases, with 9 bases remaining between them. CDR3 length: 13 residues. Germline lookup yields CDR1 MGHDK and CDR2 SYGVNS. CDR3 amino acids: CASSEGELNIQYF. In DNA, the CDR3 is TGTGCCAGCAGTGAGGGGGAGCTAAACATTCAGTACTTC.

Turning to this clonotype: Given a much more abundant clone one base away, this may be a read error. The rearrangement uses TRBV19 and TRBJ1-5; weak D call: TRBD1 (5 bases). The germline V and J ends were trimmed by 7 bases and 2 bases, with 15 bases remaining between them. CDR1 and CDR2 from the germline V gene are LNHDA and SQIVND (reference sequence). The CDR3 has 15 residues. CDR3 in amino acids: CASKDGGSGNQPQHF. For the CDR3, the DNA is TGTGCCAGTAAAGATGGGGGTTCGGGCAATCAGCCCCAGCATTTT.

In this sample, this clonotype turned up a few times. V usage is TRBV6-5 and J usage is TRBJ2-6; 11 nucleotides align to TRBD2. Looked up from germline, CDR1 is MNHEY and CDR2 is SVGAGI. The trim removed 4 bases at V and 3 bases at J, leaving 11 bases unmatched. The CDR3 extends over 19 amino acids. CDR3 sequence (DNA): TGTGCCAGCAGTTCAGGACTAGCGGGTATGGCGGGTGGGGCCAACGTCCTGACTTTC. It yields the protein CASSSGLAGMAGGANVLTF.

This clonotype was seen only a few times. Possible read error: a much larger clone is one base away. The CDR3 sequence: CSVDRGRTQYF. CDR3 DNA: TGCAGCGTAGACAGGGGACGGACCCAGTACTTC. V is TRBV29-1 and J is TRBJ2-5, with TRBD1 identical over 8 bases. The ends lost 6 bases at V and 7 bases at J; junction bases unmatched: 4. Germline-derived CDR1 and CDR2 are SQVTM and ANQGSEA. This CDR3 contains 11 residues.

This clonotype was observed a handful of times. The gene calls are TRBV30 and TRBJ1-1; the D gene is possibly TRBD1 (6 bases). V was clipped by 8 bases and J by 4 bases, with 17 bases between them. There are 13 residues in the CDR3. Germline CDR1 is GTSNPN and CDR2 is SVGIG (reference sequence). The CDR3: CAQQKGESTEAFF. The CDR3 coding sequence is TGTGCCCAGCAAAAGGGGGAAAGCACTGAAGCTTTCTTT. Based on the CDR3 plus reference TRBV30 and TRBJ1-1, the full variable domain is SQTIHQWPATLVQPVGSPLSLECTVEGTSNPNLYWYRQAAGRGLQLLFYSVGIGQISSEVPQNLSASRPQDRQFILSSKKLLLSDSGFYLCAQQKGESTEAFFGQGTRLTVV.

CDR3 protein: CSVPATGGATDYGYTF. CDR3 DNA: TGCAGTGTTCCAGCCACAGGGGGCGCGACGGACTATGGCTACACCTTC. The chain joins TRBV20-1 to TRBJ1-2; 9 nucleotides align to TRBD1. Trimming cost V 7 bases and J 3 bases; bases outside gene matches: 15. Per germline, CDR1 DFQATT and CDR2 SNEGSKA (reference sequence). The CDR3 loop spans 16 amino acids.